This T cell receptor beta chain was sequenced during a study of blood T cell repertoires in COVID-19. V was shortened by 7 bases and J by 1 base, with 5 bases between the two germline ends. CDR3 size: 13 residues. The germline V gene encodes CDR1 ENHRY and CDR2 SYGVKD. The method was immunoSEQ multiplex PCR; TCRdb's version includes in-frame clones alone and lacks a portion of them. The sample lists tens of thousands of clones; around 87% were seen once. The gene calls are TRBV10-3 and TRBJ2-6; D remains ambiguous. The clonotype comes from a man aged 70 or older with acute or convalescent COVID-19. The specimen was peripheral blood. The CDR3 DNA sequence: TGTGCCATCACCGCGTCTGGGGCCAACGTCCTGACTTTC. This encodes CAITASGANVLTF.